Below, 14 T cell receptor beta chains from the same sample are listed, as sequenced in a study of cytomegalovirus exposure and HLA in healthy donors. Use of 60 Vbeta and 13 Jbeta primers characterized the PCR. Some clones are missing from TCRdb's copy, which holds only in-frame ones; the method was immunoSEQ multiplex PCR. The sample holds 90,000 to 110,000 clones; roughly 13% are singletons and the top ten take more than 15%. The sample taken for sequencing was PBMCs. These receptors all stem from a middle-aged man in good health and CMV-seropositive.

This clone turned up a few times. The chain has TRBV2 and TRBJ2-3; D remains ambiguous. V lost 7 bases, J lost 4 bases, and 21 bases lay in between. Germline CDR1 and CDR2: SNHLY and FYNNEI. The CDR3 is 16 amino acids. In DNA, the CDR3 is TGTGCCAGCAAGCCCGACCTAGTGGTCCCCCCAGATACGCAGTATTTT. Its protein product is CASKPDLVVPPDTQYF.

The chain's CDR3 is CAISESGTGQETQYF. The CDR3, as DNA: TGTGCCATCAGTGAGTCGGGGACAGGACAAGAGACCCAGTACTTC. This sequence joins TRBV10-3 and TRBJ2-5; 8 nucleotides line up with TRBD1. The CDR3 has 15 amino acids. V lost 0 bases and J lost 2; bases outside the gene matches: 2. The germline gives CDR1 ENHRY, CDR2 SYGVKD.

This clone showed up just a few times. The CDR3 sequence is CSSTGDDEKLFF. DNA of the CDR3: TGCAGCAGCACAGGGGATGATGAAAAACTGTTTTTT. V usage is TRBV29-1 and J usage is TRBJ1-4; 7 bases line up with TRBD1. The CDR3 loop spans 12 amino acids. V shed 8 bases, J shed 6 bases, and the junction held 6 bases outside the gene matches. Looked up from germline, CDR1 is SQVTM and CDR2 is ANQGSEA.

V is TRBV30 and J is TRBJ2-3, with 10 bases that match TRBD1. With 5 bases clipped from V and 1 base from J, the junction kept 9 bases outside the gene matches. Germline assignment: CDR1 GTSNPN and CDR2 SVGIG (reference sequence). CDR3 length: 16 residues. For the CDR3, the DNA is TGTGCCTGGTGGGCGACCGGGACAGGGGGCACAGATACGCAGTATTTT. It codes for CAWWATGTGGTDTQYF.

This clone was seen a handful of times. The CDR3 here is CASSPSSGSRTGELFF. The CDR3 DNA follows: TGCGCCAGCAGCCCTTCTAGCGGGAGCAGGACCGGGGAGCTGTTTTTT. The chain links TRBV5-1 to TRBJ2-2, with TRBD2 matching 10 bases. Germline-derived CDR1 and CDR2 are SGHRS and YFSETQ. V was pared by 4 bases and J by 5 bases, with 8 bases of the junction left unmatched. The CDR3 length is 16 residues.

This clone appeared a few times. This chain links TRBV4-1 with TRBJ2-5, with a weak D call TRBD2 (6 bases). The CDR3 contains 17 residues. CDR1 and CDR2 from the germline V gene are MGHRA and YSYEKL. V lost 7 bases, J lost 5 bases, and 26 bases lay in between. Here the CDR3 DNA reads TGCGCCAGCACCATTAAACCGAGGGGCGCTGGGGGGGAGACCCAGTACTTC. Translated: CASTIKPRGAGGETQYF.

In this sample, this clone turned up a few times. The rearrangement links TRBV7-8 to TRBJ2-3; tentative D call: TRBD1 (6 bases). Trimming removed 3 bases from V and 5 bases from J, with 12 bases in between. CDR1 and CDR2 (germline): SGHVS, FQNEAQ. This CDR3 is built from 14 residues. The CDR3 protein is CASSFGQGRDTQYF. CDR3 nucleotide sequence: TGTGCCAGCAGCTTTGGGCAGGGGAGAGATACGCAGTATTTT.

This chain uses TRBV4-3 with TRBJ1-4; 9 nucleotides match TRBD1. From germline, CDR1 is LGHNA and CDR2 YSLEER. Trimming cost V 6 bases and J 7 bases; bases outside gene matches: 3. This CDR3 has 13 residues. The CDR3 loop reads CASRGQGGEKLFF. CDR3 nucleotides: TGCGCCAGCAGGGGACAGGGCGGTGAAAAACTGTTTTTT.

This clone came up a few times. This chain connects TRBV5-8 to TRBJ2-6; D gene ambiguous. Germline values: CDR1 SGHTS, CDR2 YDEGEE. The length of the CDR3 is 16 residues. Trimming removed 5 bases at V and 0 bases at J, with 12 bases between. DNA for the CDR3: TGTGCCAGCAGTTTAGACACCTTCTCTGGGGCCAACGTCCTGACTTTC. It codes for CASSLDTFSGANVLTF.

The chain links TRBV19 to TRBJ2-5, with D possibly being TRBD2 (6 bases). The CDR3 totals 17 residues. Trimming took 2 bases from V and 5 from J, leaving 21 bases between them. Germline lookup yields CDR1 LNHDA and CDR2 SQIVND (reference sequence). In DNA form, the CDR3 reads TGTGCCAGTAGTATACTCTCCCCCGAGGGAGGCGGTGAGACCCAGTACTTC. It translates to CASSILSPEGGGETQYF.

This clone was observed a handful of times. The chain uses TRBV7-9 and TRBJ1-1, with TRBD1 matching 9 bases. Germline V gene data show CDR1 as SEHNR and CDR2 as FQNEAQ (reference sequence). V shed 5 bases, J shed 2 bases, and the junction held 3 bases outside the gene matches. CDR3 size: 14 residues. The CDR3 protein is CASSKDRGNTEAFF. The CDR3 coding sequence is TGTGCCAGCAGCAAGGACAGGGGCAACACTGAAGCTTTCTTT.

This clone was counted a few times. The chain carries TRBV7-9 and TRBJ1-1, with a tentative D call TRBD1 (5 bases). Germline V gene data show CDR1 as SEHNR and CDR2 as FQNEAQ (reference sequence). The CDR3 has 14 residues. V was cut by 2 bases and J by 4 bases, with 11 bases left in between. CDR3 amino acids: CASSLRGGGTEAFF. The CDR3 nucleotides read TGTGCCAGCAGCTTACGTGGGGGGGGCACTGAAGCTTTCTTT.

J is TRBJ1-5 and V is TRBV9; TRBD1 aligns across 7 bases. With 4 bases clipped from V and 3 bases from J, the junction kept 7 bases outside the gene matches. The CDR3 has 15 residues. The germline CDR1 and CDR2 sequences are SGDLS and YYNGEE. The CDR3 spells CASSSGTAYNQPQHF. As DNA, the CDR3 is TGTGCCAGCAGCTCCGGGACAGCTTACAATCAGCCCCAGCATTTT.

This clone was recorded a few times. This chain joins TRBV27 and TRBJ2-1, with 8 bases fitting TRBD2. Per germline, CDR1 MNHEY and CDR2 SMNVEV (reference sequence). After removal of 2 bases from V and 4 bases from J, the junction contained 1 base not matched to a gene. The CDR3 is 14 amino acids. CDR3 residues: CASSLRLAYNEQFF. The CDR3 DNA sequence: TGTGCCAGCAGTTTACGACTAGCGTACAATGAGCAGTTCTTC.